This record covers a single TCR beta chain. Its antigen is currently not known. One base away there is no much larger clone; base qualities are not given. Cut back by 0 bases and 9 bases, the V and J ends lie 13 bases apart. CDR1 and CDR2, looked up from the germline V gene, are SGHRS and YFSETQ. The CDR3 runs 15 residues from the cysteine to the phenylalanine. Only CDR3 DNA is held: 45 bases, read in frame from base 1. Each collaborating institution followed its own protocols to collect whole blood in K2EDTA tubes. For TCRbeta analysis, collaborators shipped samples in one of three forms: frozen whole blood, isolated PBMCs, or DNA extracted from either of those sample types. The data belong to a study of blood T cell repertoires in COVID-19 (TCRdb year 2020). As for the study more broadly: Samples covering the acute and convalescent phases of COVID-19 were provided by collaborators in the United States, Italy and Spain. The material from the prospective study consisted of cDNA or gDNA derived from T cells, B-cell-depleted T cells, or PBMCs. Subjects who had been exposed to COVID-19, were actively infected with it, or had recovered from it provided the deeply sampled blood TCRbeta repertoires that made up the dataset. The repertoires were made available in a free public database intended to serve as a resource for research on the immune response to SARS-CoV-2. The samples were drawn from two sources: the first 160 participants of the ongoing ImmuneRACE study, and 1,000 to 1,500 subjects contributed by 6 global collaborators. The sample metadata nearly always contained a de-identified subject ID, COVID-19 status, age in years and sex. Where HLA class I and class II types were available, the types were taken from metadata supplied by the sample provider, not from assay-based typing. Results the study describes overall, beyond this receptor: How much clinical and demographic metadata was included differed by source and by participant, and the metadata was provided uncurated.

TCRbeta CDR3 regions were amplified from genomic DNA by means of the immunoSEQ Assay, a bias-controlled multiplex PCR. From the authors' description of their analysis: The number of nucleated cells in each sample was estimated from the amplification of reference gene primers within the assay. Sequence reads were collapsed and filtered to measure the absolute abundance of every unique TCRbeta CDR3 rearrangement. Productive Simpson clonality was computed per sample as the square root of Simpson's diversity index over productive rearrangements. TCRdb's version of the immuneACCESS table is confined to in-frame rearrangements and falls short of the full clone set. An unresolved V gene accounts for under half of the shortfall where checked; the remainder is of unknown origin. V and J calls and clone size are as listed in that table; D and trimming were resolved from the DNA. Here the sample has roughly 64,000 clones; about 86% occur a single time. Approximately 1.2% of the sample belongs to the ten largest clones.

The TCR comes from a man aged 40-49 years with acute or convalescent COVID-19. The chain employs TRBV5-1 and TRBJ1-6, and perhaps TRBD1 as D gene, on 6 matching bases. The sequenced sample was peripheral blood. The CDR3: CASSLAGTSGSPLHF. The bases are TGCGCCAGCAGCTTGGCAGGGACAAGTGGTTCACCCCTCCACTTT.